Detailed here is one TCR beta chain. The sample is drawn from a study of blood T cell repertoires in COVID-19. V was trimmed by 1 base and J by 2 bases, leaving 12 bases between them. The germline CDR1 and CDR2 sequences are SGHNT and YYREEE (reference sequence). The CDR3 runs 15 residues. Sequencing was performed with immunoSEQ multiplex PCR; in TCRdb, only in-frame clones are kept and a portion is missing. Found here are approximately 200,000 clones, 70% to 85% of them singletons; the top ten hold roughly 7.8%. The specimen sequenced was peripheral blood. The rearrangement links TRBV5-4 to TRBJ2-5; the D is unclear. The source is an elderly woman with COVID-19, enrolled during active disease. The CDR3 DNA follows: TGTGCCAGCAGCTTGATTGTGGCCGGGCAAGAGACCCAGTACTTC. Translated: CASSLIVAGQETQYF.